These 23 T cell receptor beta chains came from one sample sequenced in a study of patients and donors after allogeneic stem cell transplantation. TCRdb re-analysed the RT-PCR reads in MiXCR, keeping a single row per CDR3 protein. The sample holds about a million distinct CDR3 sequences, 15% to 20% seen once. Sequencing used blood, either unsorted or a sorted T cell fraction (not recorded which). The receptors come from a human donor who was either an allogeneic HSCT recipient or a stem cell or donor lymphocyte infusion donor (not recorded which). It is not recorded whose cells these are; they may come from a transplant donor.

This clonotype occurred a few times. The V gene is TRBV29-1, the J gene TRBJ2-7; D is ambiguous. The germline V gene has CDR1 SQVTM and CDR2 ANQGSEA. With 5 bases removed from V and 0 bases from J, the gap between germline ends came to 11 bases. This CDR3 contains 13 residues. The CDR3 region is CSVYWQYSYEQYF. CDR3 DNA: TGCAGCGTTTACTGGCAATACTCCTACGAGCAGTACTTC.

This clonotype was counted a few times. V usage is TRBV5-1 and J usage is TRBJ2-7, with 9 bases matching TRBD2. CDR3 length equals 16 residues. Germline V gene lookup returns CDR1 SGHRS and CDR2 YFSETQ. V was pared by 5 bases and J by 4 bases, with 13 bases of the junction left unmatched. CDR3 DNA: TGCGCCAGCAGTTCTCGGGCTAGCGGGATGAGGTACGAGCAGTACTTC. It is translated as CASSSRASGMRYEQYF.

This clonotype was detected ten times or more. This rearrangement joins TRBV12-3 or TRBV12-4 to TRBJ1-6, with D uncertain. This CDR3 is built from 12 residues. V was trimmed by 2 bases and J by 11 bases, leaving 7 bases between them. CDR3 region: CASSLRMTPLHF. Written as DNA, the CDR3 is TGTGCCAGCAGTTTAAGGATGACACCCCTCCACTTT.

CDR3 loop: CASSQDRGIETQYF. The CDR3 nucleotides read TGCGCCAGCAGCCAAGATCGAGGGATAGAGACCCAGTACTTC. This rearrangement joins TRBV4-3 to TRBJ2-5; tentative D call: TRBD2 (5 bases). V lost 0 bases to trimming and J lost 4 bases, with 9 bases between them. The germline V gene encodes CDR1 LGHNA and CDR2 YSLEER. The CDR3 extends over 14 amino acids.

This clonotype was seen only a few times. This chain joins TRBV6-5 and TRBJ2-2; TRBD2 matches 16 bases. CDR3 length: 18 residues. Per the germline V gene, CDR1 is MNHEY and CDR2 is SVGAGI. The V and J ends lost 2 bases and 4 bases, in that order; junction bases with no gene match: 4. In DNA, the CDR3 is TGTGCCAGCAGTTACGGGGGACTAGCGGGAGGGGCCACCGGGGAGCTGTTTTTT. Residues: CASSYGGLAGGATGELFF.

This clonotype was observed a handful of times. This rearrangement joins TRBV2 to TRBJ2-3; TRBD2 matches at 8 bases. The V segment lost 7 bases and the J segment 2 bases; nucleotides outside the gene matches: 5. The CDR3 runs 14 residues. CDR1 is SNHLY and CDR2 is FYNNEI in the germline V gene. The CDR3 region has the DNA TGTGCCAGCAAAGAGACTAGCGCCACAGATACGCAGTATTTT. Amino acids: CASKETSATDTQYF.

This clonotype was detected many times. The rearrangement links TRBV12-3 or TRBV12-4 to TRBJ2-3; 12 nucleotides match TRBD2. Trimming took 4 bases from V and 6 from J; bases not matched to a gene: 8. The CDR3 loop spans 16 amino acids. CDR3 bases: TGTGCCAGCAGTTGGTCCCCTAGCGGGGGGGCCGATACGCAGTATTTT. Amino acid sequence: CASSWSPSGGADTQYF.

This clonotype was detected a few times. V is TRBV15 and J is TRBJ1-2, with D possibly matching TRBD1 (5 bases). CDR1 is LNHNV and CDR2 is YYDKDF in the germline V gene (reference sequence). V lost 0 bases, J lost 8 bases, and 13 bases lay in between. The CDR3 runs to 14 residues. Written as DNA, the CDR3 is TGTGCCACCAGCAGAGATCTGGAGACAGAAGGCTACACCTTC. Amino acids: CATSRDLETEGYTF.

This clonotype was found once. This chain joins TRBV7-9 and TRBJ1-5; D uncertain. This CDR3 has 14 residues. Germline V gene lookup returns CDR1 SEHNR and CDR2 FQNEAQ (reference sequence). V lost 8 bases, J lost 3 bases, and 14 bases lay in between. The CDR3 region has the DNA TGTGCCAGCGCCACGGACGGAAACAATCAGCCCCAGCATTTT. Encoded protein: CASATDGNNQPQHF.

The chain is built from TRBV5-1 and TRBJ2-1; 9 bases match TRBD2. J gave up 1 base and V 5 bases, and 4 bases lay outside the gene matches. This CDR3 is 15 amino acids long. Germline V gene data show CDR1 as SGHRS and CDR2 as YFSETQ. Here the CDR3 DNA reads TGCGCCAGCAGTGGCGGGAGGGGATCCTACAATGAGCAGTTCTTC. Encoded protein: CASSGGRGSYNEQFF.

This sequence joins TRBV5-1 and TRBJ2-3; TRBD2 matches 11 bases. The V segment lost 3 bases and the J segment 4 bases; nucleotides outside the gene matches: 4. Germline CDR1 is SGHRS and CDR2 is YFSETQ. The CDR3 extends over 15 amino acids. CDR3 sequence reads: CASSWGLAVSDTQYF. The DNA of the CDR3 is TGCGCCAGCAGCTGGGGACTAGCGGTCTCAGATACGCAGTATTTT. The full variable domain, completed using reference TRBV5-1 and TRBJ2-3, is KAGVTQTPRYLIKTRGQQVTLSCSPISGHRSVSWYQQTPGQGLQFLFEYFSETQRNKGNFPGRFSGRQFSNSRSEMNVSTLELGDSALYLCASSWGLAVSDTQYFGPGTRLTVL.

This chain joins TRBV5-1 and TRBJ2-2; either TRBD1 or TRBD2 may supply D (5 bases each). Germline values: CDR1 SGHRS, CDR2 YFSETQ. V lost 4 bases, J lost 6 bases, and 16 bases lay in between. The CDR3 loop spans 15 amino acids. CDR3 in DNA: TGCGCCAGCAGCGGAACGGGACCCCAACCCGGGGAGCTGTTTTTT. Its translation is CASSGTGPQPGELFF. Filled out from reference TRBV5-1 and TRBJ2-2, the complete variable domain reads KAGVTQTPRYLIKTRGQQVTLSCSPISGHRSVSWYQQTPGQGLQFLFEYFSETQRNKGNFPGRFSGRQFSNSRSEMNVSTLELGDSALYLCASSGTGPQPGELFFGEGSRLTVL.

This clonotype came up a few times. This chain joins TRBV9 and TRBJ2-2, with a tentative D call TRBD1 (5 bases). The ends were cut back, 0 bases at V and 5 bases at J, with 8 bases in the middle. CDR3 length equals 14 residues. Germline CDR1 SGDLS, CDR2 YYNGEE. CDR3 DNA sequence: TGTGCCAGCAGCGTAGAGGCAGGGACCGGGGAGCTGTTTTTT. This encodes CASSVEAGTGELFF.

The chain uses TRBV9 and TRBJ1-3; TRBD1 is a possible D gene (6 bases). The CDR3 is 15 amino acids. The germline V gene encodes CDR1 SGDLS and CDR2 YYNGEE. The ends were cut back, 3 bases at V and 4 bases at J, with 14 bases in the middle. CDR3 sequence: CASSGTGTRGNTIYF. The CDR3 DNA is TGTGCCAGCAGCGGCACAGGGACTCGGGGAAACACCATATATTTT.

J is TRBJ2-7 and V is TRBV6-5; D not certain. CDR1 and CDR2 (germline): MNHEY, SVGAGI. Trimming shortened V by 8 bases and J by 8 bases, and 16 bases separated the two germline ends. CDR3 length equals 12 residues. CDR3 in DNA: TGTGCCAGCGGCGTCCCATCCCTCAAGCAGTACTTC. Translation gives CASGVPSLKQYF.

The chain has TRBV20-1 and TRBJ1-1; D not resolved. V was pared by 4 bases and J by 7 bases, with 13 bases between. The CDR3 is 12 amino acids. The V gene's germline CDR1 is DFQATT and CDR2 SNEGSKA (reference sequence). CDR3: CSANPGPREAFF. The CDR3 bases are TGCAGTGCTAATCCCGGACCCCGTGAAGCTTTCTTT.

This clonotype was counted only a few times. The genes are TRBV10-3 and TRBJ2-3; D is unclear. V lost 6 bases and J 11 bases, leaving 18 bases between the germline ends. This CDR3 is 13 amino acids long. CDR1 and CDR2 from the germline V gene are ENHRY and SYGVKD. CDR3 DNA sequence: TGTGCCATCAGGGAGCCTGGAAGGGCCCAGCAGTATTTT. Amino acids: CAIREPGRAQQYF.

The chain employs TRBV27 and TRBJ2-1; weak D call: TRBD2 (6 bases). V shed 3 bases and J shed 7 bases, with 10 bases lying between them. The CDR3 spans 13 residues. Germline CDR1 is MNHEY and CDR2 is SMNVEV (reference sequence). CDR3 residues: CASSFLATNEQFF. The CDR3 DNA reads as TGTGCCAGCAGTTTTCTAGCGACTAATGAGCAGTTCTTC.

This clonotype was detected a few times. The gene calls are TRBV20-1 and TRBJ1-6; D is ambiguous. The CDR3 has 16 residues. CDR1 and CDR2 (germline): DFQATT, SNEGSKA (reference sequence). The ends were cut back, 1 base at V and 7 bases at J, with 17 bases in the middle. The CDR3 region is CSARGDSGEWNSPLHF. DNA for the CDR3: TGCAGTGCTAGAGGAGATAGCGGGGAATGGAATTCACCCCTCCACTTT.

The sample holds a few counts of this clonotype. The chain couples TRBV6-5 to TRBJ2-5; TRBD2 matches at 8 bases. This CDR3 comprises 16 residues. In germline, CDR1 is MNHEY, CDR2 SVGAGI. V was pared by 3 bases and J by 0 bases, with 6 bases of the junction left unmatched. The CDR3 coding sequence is TGTGCCAGCAGTTATAGGACTAGCCCGTACCAAGAGACCCAGTACTTC. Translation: CASSYRTSPYQETQYF.

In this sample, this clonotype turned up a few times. The CDR3 sequence: CASSSGGGHPNSPLHF. CDR3 bases: TGTGCCAGCAGCTCAGGAGGGGGACACCCCAATTCACCCCTCCACTTT. The chain joins TRBV9 to TRBJ1-6; tentative D call: TRBD1 (6 bases). The CDR3 contains 16 residues. Germline-derived CDR1 and CDR2 are SGDLS and YYNGEE. The V gene lost 4 bases and the J gene lost 7 bases, with 18 bases spanning the gap.

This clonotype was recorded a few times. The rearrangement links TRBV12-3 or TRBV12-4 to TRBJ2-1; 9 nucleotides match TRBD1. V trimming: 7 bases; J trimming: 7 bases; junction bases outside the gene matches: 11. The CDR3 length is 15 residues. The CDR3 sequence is CASTSPGQGMNEQFF. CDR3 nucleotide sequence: TGTGCCAGCACCAGCCCGGGACAGGGAATGAATGAGCAGTTCTTC.

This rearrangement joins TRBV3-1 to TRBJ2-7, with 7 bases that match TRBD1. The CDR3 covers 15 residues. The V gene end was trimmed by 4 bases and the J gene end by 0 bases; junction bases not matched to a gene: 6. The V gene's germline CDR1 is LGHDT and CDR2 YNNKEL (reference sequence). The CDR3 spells CASSRGQPGSYEQYF. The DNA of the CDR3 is TGTGCCAGCAGCCGGGGACAGCCCGGCTCCTACGAGCAGTACTTC.